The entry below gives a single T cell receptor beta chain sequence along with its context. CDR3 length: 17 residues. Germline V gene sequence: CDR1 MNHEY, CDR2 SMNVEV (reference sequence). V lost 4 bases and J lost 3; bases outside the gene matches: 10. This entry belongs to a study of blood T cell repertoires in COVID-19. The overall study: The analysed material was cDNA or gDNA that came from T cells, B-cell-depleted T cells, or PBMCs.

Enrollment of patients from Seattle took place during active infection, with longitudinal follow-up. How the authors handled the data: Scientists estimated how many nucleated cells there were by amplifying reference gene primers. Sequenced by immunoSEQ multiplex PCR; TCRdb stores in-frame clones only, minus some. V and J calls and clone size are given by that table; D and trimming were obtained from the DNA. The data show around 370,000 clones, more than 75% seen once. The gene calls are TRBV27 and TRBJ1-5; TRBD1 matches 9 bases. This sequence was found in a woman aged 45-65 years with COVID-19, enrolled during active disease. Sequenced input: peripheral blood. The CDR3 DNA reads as TGTGCCAGCAGTTCCTCCGGGGGGACAGGGATCAATCAGCCCCAGCATTTT. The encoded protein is CASSSSGGTGINQPQHF.